A selection of T cell receptor beta chains follows, all from one sample in a study of blood T cell repertoires in COVID-19. Measured with immunoSEQ multiplex PCR; TCRdb has only the in-frame clones, and not every one. The sample lists a few hundred thousand clones, less than 90% occurring once. The source material was peripheral blood. These TCRs come from a man between 60 and 75 years old with acute or convalescent COVID-19. CDR3s include the opening cysteine and the closing phenylalanine or tryptophan. A D gene is named only where the DNA matches it firmly. Expanded clones get a size class; other rows say once, few or many, or leave the size out.

TGTGCCAGCAGCCCGCGGGACAGGGCGGAGCAGTACTTC,CASSPRDRAEQYF,TRBJ2-7,TRBV3-1/TRBV3-2,TRBD1,.
TGTGCCAGCAGCTTAGTAGCCGCGGCAGCCTACGAGCAGTACTTC,CASSLVAAAAYEQYF,TRBJ2-7,TRBV11-3,.,.
TGTGCCAGCAGCTTAGGGGTTGGAGGGGCGAACACTGAAGCTTTCTTT,CASSLGVGGANTEAFF,TRBJ1-1,TRBV7-6,.,.
TGTGCCAGCAGTTATAGGGGGGCGGGGGCTCCAGATACGCAGTATTTT,CASSYRGAGAPDTQYF,TRBJ2-3,TRBV6-6,.,.
TGTGCCAGCAGTGATTCTCGACTAGCGGGGAGGGGATACGAGCAGTACTTC,CASSDSRLAGRGYEQYF,TRBJ2-7,TRBV6-1,TRBD2,.
TGTGCCACCAGCAGCCTTCTGGAGGGGGCCGATCAGCCCCAGCATTTT,CATSSLLEGADQPQHF,TRBJ1-5,TRBV15,TRBD1,few
TGTGCCACCAGTCAGGCAGGACTCAATCAGCCCCAGCATTTT,CATSQAGLNQPQHF,TRBJ1-5,TRBV24-1,.,.
TGTGCCAGCAGCCCCACCATGGGCCAGGTTGAGCAGTTCTTC,CASSPTMGQVEQFF,TRBJ2-1,TRBV7-9,.,.
TGTGCCAGCAGTAGACTGGGACAGACTAATGAAAAACTGTTTTTT,CASSRLGQTNEKLFF,TRBJ1-4,TRBV6-6,TRBD1,.
TGCGCCAGCAGCTGGGGGGACAGAAATGAGCAGTTCTTC,CASSWGDRNEQFF,TRBJ2-1,TRBV5-1,.,few
TGTGCCAGCAGCCAAGATCCGGGGACTAGCGGGACCCTATGCTCCTACGAGCAGTACTTC,CASSQDPGTSGTLCSYEQYF,TRBJ2-7,TRBV14,TRBD2,once
TGTGCCTGGGACAGGCCATCGAACACCGGGGAGCTGTTTTTT,CAWDRPSNTGELFF,TRBJ2-2,TRBV30,.,.
TGTGCCACCAGCGCGAGCCTGCCTGGCACAGATACGCAGTATTTT,CATSASLPGTDTQYF,TRBJ2-3,TRBV15,.,.
TGTGCCACCAGCAGAGATCGTCAGCCCCAGCATTTT,CATSRDRQPQHF,TRBJ1-5,TRBV15,.,few
TGTGCCAGTAGTATTCAGGGGAGCACTGAAGCTTTCTTT,CASSIQGSTEAFF,TRBJ1-1,TRBV19,.,.
TGCGCCAGCACCTCCAATGCAGGGACTTACTACGAGCAGTACTTC,CASTSNAGTYYEQYF,TRBJ2-7,TRBV5-1,.,.
TGTGCCAGCAGCGAAAGTTATGGGACTAACCACAATGAGCAGTTCTTC,CASSESYGTNHNEQFF,TRBJ2-1,TRBV7-2,TRBD2,few
TGCGCCAGCAGCTTTAGAGGTAGTGCTAATGAAAAACTGTTTTTT,CASSFRGSANEKLFF,TRBJ1-4,TRBV5-1,.,.
TGCGCCAGCAGCCCAAAGGGACAGGGGGTCCCCAGGGAGCAGTTCTTC,CASSPKGQGVPREQFF,TRBJ2-1,TRBV5-1,TRBD1,.
TGCGCCAGCAGCCAAACCCCGGGACTAGCGGGCGGCACCGGGGAGCTGTTTTTT,CASSQTPGLAGGTGELFF,TRBJ2-2,TRBV4-3,TRBD2,.
TGTGCCAGCAGCCCGGGGACTAGCGGGACAGATACGCAGTATTTT,CASSPGTSGTDTQYF,TRBJ2-3,TRBV11-2,TRBD2,.
TGTGCCAGCAGCCCAACAGGGATCTCTGGAAACACCATATATTTT,CASSPTGISGNTIYF,TRBJ1-3,TRBV28,.,.
TGCGCCAGCAGCCACATTCTAGCGGGAGGGCCCCGAAGGGGGGAGACCCAGTACTTC,CASSHILAGGPRRGETQYF,TRBJ2-5,TRBV4-3,TRBD2,.
TGTGCCAGCAGTCAGTCTTCGGGACAGGGAAGTTTTAGGTCTGGAAACACCATATATTTT,CASSQSSGQGSFRSGNTIYF,TRBJ1-3,TRBV28,TRBD1,.
TGTGCCACCAGTAAAGGGGGCGCTCACTATGGCTACACCTTC,CATSKGGAHYGYTF,TRBJ1-2,TRBV24-1,TRBD1,.
TGTGCCAGCAGTGCTGGGACAGGGTTGAACACTGAAGCTTTCTTT,CASSAGTGLNTEAFF,TRBJ1-1,TRBV6-2/TRBV6-3,TRBD1,.
TGTGCCAGCAGCCAAGCGGCAACAGGGAATCAGCCCCAGCATTTT,CASSQAATGNQPQHF,TRBJ1-5,TRBV3-1/TRBV3-2,.,.
TGTGCCAGCAGCCTTGGGGACAGGGCCACTGAAGCTTTCTTT,CASSLGDRATEAFF,TRBJ1-1,TRBV7-9,TRBD1,.